One and the same sample provided the 14 T cell receptor beta chains below, sequenced in a study of cytomegalovirus exposure and HLA in healthy donors. The PCR contained 60 Vbeta and 13 Jbeta primers. The table came from immunoSEQ multiplex PCR; TCRdb's copy has only in-frame clones and leaves some out. Of some 170,000 clones listed, about 81% are singletons. The specimen sequenced was PBMCs. The receptors come from a woman aged 45-65 years in good health and CMV-seropositive.

V usage is TRBV5-1 and J usage is TRBJ2-5, with D possibly TRBD2 on 6 matching bases. Germline CDR1 is SGHRS and CDR2 is YFSETQ. Trimming cost V 2 bases and J 0 bases, with 8 bases left between them. CDR3 length: 14 amino acids. The CDR3, as DNA: TGCGCCAGCAGCTTCGGGGACTACCAAGAGACCCAGTACTTC. Protein: CASSFGDYQETQYF. Complete variable domain (other parts from reference TRBV5-1 and TRBJ2-5): KAGVTQTPRYLIKTRGQQVTLSCSPISGHRSVSWYQQTPGQGLQFLFEYFSETQRNKGNFPGRFSGRQFSNSRSEMNVSTLELGDSALYLCASSFGDYQETQYFGPGTRLLVL.

The sample holds a few counts of this clone. The chain is built from TRBV15 and TRBJ2-7, with D perhaps TRBD1 (5 bases). CDR3 length: 15 amino acids. CDR1 is LNHNV and CDR2 is YYDKDF in the germline V gene (reference sequence). Trimming pared 0 bases from V and 1 base from J, leaving 10 bases between. The CDR3 nucleotides are TGTGCCACCAGCAGAGATCCCCAGGGTTCCTACGAGCAGTACTTC. Its translation: CATSRDPQGSYEQYF.

This clone came up a few times. CDR3 bases: TGTGCCAGCAGTCCCAATATAGGGGTCGTCCACGAGCAGTACTTC. Its translation: CASSPNIGVVHEQYF. The chain joins TRBV28 to TRBJ2-7, with a tentative D call TRBD1 (5 bases). Trimming cost V 5 bases and J 5 bases, with 19 bases left between them. The CDR3 length is 15 residues. From germline, CDR1 is MDHEN and CDR2 SYDVKM. The full variable domain, its missing parts supplied by reference TRBV28 and TRBJ2-7, is DVKVTQSSRYLVKRTGEKVFLECVQDMDHENMFWYRQDPGLGLRLIYFSYDVKMKEKGDIPEGYSVSREKKERFSLILESASTNQTSMYLCASSPNIGVVHEQYFGPGTRLTVT.

The genes are TRBV27 and TRBJ2-1; 12 bases fit TRBD2. The germline CDR1 and CDR2 sequences are MNHEY and SMNVEV (reference sequence). The trim removed 9 bases at V and 6 bases at J, leaving 9 bases unmatched. The length of the CDR3 is 15 residues. CDR3 nucleotide sequence: TGTGCCAGAAGGACTAGCGGGGAGGGCGTCAATGAGCAGTTCTTC. Encoded protein: CARRTSGEGVNEQFF.

In this sample, this clone turned up once. The chain recombines TRBV14 with TRBJ2-6; D might be TRBD1 (6 bases). This CDR3 comprises 16 residues. In germline, CDR1 is SGHDN, CDR2 FVKESK. Trimming stripped 2 bases from V and 3 bases from J, with 11 bases between. The CDR3 nucleotides read TGTGCCAGCAGCCAAATCACAGGGCTTGGGGCCAACGTCCTGACTTTC. It is translated as CASSQITGLGANVLTF.

This clone occurred a few times. The V gene is TRBV10-3, the J gene TRBJ1-1; 9 bases are a match to TRBD1. Germline assignment: CDR1 ENHRY and CDR2 SYGVKD. Losses at the gene ends were 5 bases for V and 3 bases for J; bases not matched to a gene: 4. This CDR3 contains 14 residues. CDR3: CAISKQGADTEAFF. The CDR3 DNA sequence: TGTGCCATCAGTAAACAGGGGGCGGACACTGAAGCTTTCTTT.

CDR3 sequence reads: CAWSPLGGGADTQYF. The CDR3 DNA is TGTGCCTGGAGTCCCCTCGGCGGGGGCGCGGATACGCAGTATTTT. J is TRBJ2-3 and V is TRBV30; D is possibly TRBD2 (7 bases). CDR1 is GTSNPN, CDR2 SVGIG, per germline (reference sequence). Deletions cut 2 bases from V and 6 bases from J, with 18 bases between. The CDR3 covers 15 residues.

V usage is TRBV9 and J usage is TRBJ2-1, with 14 nucleotides matching TRBD2. Unmatched junction bases numbered 7, after V lost 2 bases and J lost 6 bases. Germline assignment: CDR1 SGDLS and CDR2 YYNGEE. The CDR3 length is 17 residues. The CDR3 spells CASSVGTSGGAVNEQFF. The CDR3 bases are TGTGCCAGCAGCGTCGGGACTAGCGGGGGCGCGGTCAATGAGCAGTTCTTC.

The genes are TRBV5-4 and TRBJ2-1, with 9 bases that match TRBD2. The CDR3 runs 16 residues. V trimming: 0 bases; J trimming: 5 bases; junction bases outside the gene matches: 6. The germline V gene has CDR1 SGHNT and CDR2 YYREEE (reference sequence). The CDR3 DNA is TGTGCCAGCAGCTTGGCTGGCGGGGGGGCTCACAATGAGCAGTTCTTC. It specifies CASSLAGGGAHNEQFF.

Only one count was recorded for this clone. The chain is built from TRBV14 and TRBJ1-2; D is uncertain. In germline, CDR1 is SGHDN, CDR2 FVKESK. The V end was cut by 1 base, the J end by 2 bases, with 5 bases between. CDR3 size: 13 residues. The CDR3 bases are TGTGCCAGCAGCCAAGTACAGAACTATGGCTACACCTTC. This codes for CASSQVQNYGYTF.

The chain combines TRBV2 with TRBJ1-5, with TRBD1 matching 10 bases. The germline CDR1 and CDR2 sequences are SNHLY and FYNNEI. With V trimmed by 3 bases and J by 4 bases, 6 bases remained unmatched. The CDR3 is 16 residues long. In nucleotides, the CDR3 is TGTGCCAGCAGTGAGAGGGACAGGGGAACGAATCAGCCCCAGCATTTT. Protein: CASSERDRGTNQPQHF.

This sequence joins TRBV18 and TRBJ1-2; 9 bases are a match to TRBD1. The V and J ends lost 5 bases and 6 bases, in that order; junction bases with no gene match: 10. CDR1 is KGHSH and CDR2 is LQKENI in the germline V gene. The CDR3 runs to 15 residues. The CDR3 DNA reads TGTGCCAGCTCATCTCAACAGGGGGCTGAAGATGGCTACACCTTC. This translates into CASSSQQGAEDGYTF.

V and J are TRBV5-1 and TRBJ2-1, with 8 bases that match TRBD1. Trimming removed 7 bases from V and 7 bases from J; junction bases left unmatched: 13. The CDR3 consists of 15 residues. The V gene's germline CDR1 is SGHRS and CDR2 YFSETQ. The chain's CDR3 is CASGWTGFGQNEQFF. For the CDR3, the DNA is TGCGCCAGCGGATGGACAGGGTTTGGCCAAAATGAGCAGTTCTTC.

This sequence joins TRBV10-3 and TRBJ2-3; D possibly corresponds to TRBD2 (6 bases). CDR3 length equals 15 residues. CDR1 and CDR2 (germline): ENHRY, SYGVKD. The V end lost 3 bases, the J end lost 4 bases, and 14 bases lay between the germline ends. The CDR3 sequence is CAISDSAGMADTQYF. CDR3 sequence (DNA): TGTGCCATCAGTGATTCGGCGGGGATGGCAGATACGCAGTATTTT.